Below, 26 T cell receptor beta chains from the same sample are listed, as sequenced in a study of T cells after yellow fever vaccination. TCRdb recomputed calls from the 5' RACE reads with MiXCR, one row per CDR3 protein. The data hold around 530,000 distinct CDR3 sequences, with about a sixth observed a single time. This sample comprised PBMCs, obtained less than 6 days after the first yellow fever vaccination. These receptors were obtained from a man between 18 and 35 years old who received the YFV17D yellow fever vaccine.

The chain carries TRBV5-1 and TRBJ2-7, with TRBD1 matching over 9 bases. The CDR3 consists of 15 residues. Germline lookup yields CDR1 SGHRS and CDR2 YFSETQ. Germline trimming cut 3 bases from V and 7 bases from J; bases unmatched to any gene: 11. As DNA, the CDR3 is TGCGCCAGCAGCTACGGGGAGGGACAGGGAAGAGAGCAGTACTTC. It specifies CASSYGEGQGREQYF.

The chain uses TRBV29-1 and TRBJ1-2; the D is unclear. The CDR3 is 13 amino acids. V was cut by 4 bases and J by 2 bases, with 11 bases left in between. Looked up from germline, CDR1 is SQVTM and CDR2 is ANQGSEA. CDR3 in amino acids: CSVGDPQNYGYTF. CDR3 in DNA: TGCAGCGTTGGTGATCCACAAAACTATGGCTACACCTTC.

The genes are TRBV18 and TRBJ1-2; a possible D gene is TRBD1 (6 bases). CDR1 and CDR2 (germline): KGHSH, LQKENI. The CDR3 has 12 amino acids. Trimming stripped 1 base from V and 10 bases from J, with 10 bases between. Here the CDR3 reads CASSPLTGSYTF. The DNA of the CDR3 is TGTGCCAGCTCACCACTAACAGGGTCCTACACCTTC.

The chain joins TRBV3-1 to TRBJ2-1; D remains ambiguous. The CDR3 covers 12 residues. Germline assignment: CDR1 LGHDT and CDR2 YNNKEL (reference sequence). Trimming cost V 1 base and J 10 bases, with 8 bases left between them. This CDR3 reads CASSQGFREQFF. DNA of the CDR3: TGTGCCAGCAGCCAAGGGTTCCGGGAGCAGTTCTTC.

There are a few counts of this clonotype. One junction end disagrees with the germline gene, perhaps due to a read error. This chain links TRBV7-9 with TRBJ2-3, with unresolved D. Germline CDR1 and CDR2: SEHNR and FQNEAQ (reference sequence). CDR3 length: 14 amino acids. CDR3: CASSSSQLTDTQFF. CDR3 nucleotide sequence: TGTGCCAGCAGCTCCTCGCAGCTCACAGATACGCAGTTTTTT.

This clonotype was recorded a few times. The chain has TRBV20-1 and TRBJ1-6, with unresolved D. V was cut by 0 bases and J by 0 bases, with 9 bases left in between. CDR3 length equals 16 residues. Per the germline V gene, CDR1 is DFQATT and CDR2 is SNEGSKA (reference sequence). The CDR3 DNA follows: TGCAGTGCTAGAGATGGCAGGAGCTCCTATAATTCACCCCTCCACTTT. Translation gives CSARDGRSSYNSPLHF.

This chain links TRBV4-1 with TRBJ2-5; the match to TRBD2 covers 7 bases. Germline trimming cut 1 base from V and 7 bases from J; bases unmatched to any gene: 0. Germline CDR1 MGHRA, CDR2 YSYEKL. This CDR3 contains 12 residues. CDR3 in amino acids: CASSQAGGTQYF. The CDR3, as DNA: TGCGCCAGCAGCCAAGCGGGAGGGACCCAGTACTTC.

As DNA, the CDR3 is TGTGCCAGCAGTTTGAGGCGGGGGGCGGGCACCGGGGAGCTGTTTTTT. It is translated as CASSLRRGAGTGELFF. The chain uses TRBV12-3 or TRBV12-4 and TRBJ2-2; 8 nucleotides align to TRBD2. J gave up 4 bases and V 3 bases, and 7 bases lay outside the gene matches. The CDR3 totals 16 residues.

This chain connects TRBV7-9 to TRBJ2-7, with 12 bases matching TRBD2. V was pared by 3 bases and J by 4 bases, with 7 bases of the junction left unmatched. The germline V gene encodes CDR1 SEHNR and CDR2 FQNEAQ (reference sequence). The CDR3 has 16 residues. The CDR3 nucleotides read TGTGCCAGCAGCTTCCCTACAGGGACTAGCGGGTACGAGCAGTACTTC. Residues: CASSFPTGTSGYEQYF.

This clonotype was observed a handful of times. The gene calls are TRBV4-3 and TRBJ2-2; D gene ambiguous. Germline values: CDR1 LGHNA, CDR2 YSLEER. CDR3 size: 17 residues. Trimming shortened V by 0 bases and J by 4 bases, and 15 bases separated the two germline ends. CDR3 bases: TGCGCCAGCAGCCAAGAATCGGAGTTCTGGGGCACCGGGGAGCTGTTTTTT. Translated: CASSQESEFWGTGELFF.

The CDR3 loop reads CASSPASGLASDTQYF. The CDR3 region has the DNA TGTGCCAGCAGCCCGGCCTCGGGACTAGCCTCAGATACGCAGTATTTT. This rearrangement joins TRBV7-3 to TRBJ2-3, with 9 bases matching TRBD2. CDR3 length: 16 amino acids. Germline CDR1 SGHTA, CDR2 FQGTGA. The trim removed 5 bases at V and 4 bases at J, leaving 10 bases unmatched.

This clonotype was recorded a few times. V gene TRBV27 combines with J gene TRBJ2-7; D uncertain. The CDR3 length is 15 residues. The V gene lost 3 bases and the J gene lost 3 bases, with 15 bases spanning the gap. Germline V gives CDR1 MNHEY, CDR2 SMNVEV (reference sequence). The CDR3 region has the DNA TGTGCCAGCAGTTTCTCGGCCGGCGCTCTCTACGAGCAGTACGTC. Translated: CASSFSAGALYEQYV.

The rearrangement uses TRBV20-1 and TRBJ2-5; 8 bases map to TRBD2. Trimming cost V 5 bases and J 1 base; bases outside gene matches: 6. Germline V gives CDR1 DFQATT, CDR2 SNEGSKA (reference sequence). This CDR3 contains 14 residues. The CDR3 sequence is CSARSGGVQETQYF. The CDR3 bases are TGCAGTGCTCGAAGCGGGGGCGTCCAAGAGACCCAGTACTTC.

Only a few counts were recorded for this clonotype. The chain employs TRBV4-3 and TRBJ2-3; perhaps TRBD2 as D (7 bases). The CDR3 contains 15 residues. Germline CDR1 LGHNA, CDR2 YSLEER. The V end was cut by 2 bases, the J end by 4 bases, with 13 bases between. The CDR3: CASSQWLGGPDTQYF. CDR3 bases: TGCGCCAGCAGCCAATGGCTCGGGGGGCCAGATACGCAGTATTTT.

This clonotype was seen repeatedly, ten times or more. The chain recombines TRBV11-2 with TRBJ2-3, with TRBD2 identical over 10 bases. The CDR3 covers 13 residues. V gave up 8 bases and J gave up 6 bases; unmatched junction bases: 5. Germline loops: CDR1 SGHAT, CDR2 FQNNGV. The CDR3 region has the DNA TGTGCCAGCGGCCTAGCGGGGGTGGATACGCAGTATTTT. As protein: CASGLAGVDTQYF.

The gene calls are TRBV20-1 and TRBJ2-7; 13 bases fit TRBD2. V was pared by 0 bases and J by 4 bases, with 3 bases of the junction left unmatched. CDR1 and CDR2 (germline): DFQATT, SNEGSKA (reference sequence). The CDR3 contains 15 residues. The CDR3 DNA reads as TGCAGTGCTAGAGATCAACTAGCGGGGGGGTACGAGCAGTACGTC. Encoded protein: CSARDQLAGGYEQYV.

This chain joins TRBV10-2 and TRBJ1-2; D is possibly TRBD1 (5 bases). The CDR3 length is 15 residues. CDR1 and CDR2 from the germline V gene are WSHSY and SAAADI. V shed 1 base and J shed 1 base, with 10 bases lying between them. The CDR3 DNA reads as TGCGCCAGCAGTGAGTTTAGGGGAATTAACTATGGCTACACCTTC. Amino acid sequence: CASSEFRGINYGYTF.

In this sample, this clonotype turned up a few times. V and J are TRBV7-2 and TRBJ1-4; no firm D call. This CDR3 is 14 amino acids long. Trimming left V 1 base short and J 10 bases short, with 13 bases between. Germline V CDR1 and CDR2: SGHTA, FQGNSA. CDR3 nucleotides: TGTGCCAGCAGCTTAGGAGGGTCAGAAGGAAAACTGTTTTTT. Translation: CASSLGGSEGKLFF.

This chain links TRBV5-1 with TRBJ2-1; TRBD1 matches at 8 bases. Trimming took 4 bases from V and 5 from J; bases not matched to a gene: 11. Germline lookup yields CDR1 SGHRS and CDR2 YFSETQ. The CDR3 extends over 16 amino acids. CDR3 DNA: TGCGCCAGCAGCACCCCTCAGGGGGCTGTGGACAATGAGCAGTTCTTC. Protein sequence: CASSTPQGAVDNEQFF.

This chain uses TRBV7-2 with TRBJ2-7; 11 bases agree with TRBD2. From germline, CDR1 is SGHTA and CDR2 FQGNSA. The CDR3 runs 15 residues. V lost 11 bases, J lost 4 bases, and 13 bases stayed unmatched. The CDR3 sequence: CASERLAGGSYEQYF. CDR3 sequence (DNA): TGTGCCTCCGAGAGGCTAGCGGGGGGTTCATACGAGCAGTACTTC.

The CDR3, as DNA: TGCAGTGCTAGAGAAAGCCAGACAGATACGCAGTATTTT. The encoded protein is CSARESQTDTQYF. The chain combines TRBV20-1 with TRBJ2-3; no clear D gene. Trimming took 0 bases from V and 3 from J, leaving 7 bases between them. In germline, CDR1 is DFQATT, CDR2 SNEGSKA (reference sequence). This CDR3 spans 13 amino acids.

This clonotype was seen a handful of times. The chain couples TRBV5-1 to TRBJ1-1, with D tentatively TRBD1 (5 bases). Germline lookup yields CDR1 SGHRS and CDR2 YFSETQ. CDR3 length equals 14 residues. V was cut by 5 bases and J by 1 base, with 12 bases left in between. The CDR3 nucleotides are TGCGCCAGCAGGCCAGGGATTGAGAACACTGAAGCTTTCTTT. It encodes CASRPGIENTEAFF.

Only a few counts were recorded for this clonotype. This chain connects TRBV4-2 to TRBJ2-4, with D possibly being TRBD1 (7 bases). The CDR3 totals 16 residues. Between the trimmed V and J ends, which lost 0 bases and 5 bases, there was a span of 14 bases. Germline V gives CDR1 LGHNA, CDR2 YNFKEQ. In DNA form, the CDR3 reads TGTGCCAGCAGCCAAGATTTTGGAGGGGGCGAAAACATTCAGTACTTC. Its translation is CASSQDFGGGENIQYF.

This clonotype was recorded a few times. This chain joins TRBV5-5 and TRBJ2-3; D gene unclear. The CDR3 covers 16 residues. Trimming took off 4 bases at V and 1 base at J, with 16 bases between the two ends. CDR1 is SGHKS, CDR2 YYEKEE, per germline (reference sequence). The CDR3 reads CASSPDSTPGTDTQYF. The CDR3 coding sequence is TGTGCCAGCAGCCCCGACTCGACCCCTGGCACAGATACGCAGTATTTT.

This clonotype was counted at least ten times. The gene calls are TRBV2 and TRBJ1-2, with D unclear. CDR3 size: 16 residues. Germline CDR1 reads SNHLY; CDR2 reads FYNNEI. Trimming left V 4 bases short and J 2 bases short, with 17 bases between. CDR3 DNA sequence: TGTGCCAGCAGTGGAGGTTTAGGTATAACAAACTATGGCTACACCTTC. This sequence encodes CASSGGLGITNYGYTF.

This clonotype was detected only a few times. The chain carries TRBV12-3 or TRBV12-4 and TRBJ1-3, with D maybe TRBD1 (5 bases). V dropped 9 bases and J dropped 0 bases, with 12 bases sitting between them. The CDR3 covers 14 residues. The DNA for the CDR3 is TGTGCCAGTATATGGGGGGGCTCTGGAAACACCATATATTTT. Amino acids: CASIWGGSGNTIYF.